The clone carrying this T cell receptor (beta chain) was recorded at least ten times. Germline V lookup: CDR1 SGDLS, CDR2 YYNGEE. V was clipped by 4 bases and J by 4 bases; unmatched bases: 12. There are 16 residues in the CDR3. This entry belongs to a study of naive and memory T cell subsets. A UMI-containing oligonucleotide was joined by 3' ligation to the TCR cDNA template. Ligated cDNA underwent four rounds of PCR with nested alpha and beta constant region primers and SP2. In TCRdb, the 5' RACE reads were re-called with MiXCR into one record per CDR3 protein. The data show 45,000 to 55,000 distinct CDR3 sequences, 4.7% seen once.

The rearrangement joins TRBV9 to TRBJ2-7; 9 bases align to TRBD2. This TCR was sampled from a female donor in good health. CDR3 nucleotide sequence: TGTGCCAGCAGCCCCCGTAGCGGGAGTGGATTTTACGAGCAGTACTTC. Residues: CASSPRSGSGFYEQYF.